Below are 32 T cell receptor beta chains sequenced from a single sample in a study of siplizumab effects on memory and regulatory T cells. The table came from immunoSEQ multiplex PCR; TCRdb's copy has only in-frame clones and leaves some out. Of over 95,000 clones listed, approximately 92% were seen once; the top ten hold around 0.16%. The material sequenced was non-Treg CD4+ T cells sorted from blood. These receptors came from a human donor in good health.

The V and J genes are TRBV4-1 and TRBJ2-1, with 7 bases identical to TRBD1. From germline, CDR1 is MGHRA and CDR2 YSYEKL. This CDR3 has 16 residues. The V segment lost 3 bases and the J segment 5 bases; nucleotides outside the gene matches: 10. In DNA form, the CDR3 reads TGCGCCAGCAGCCACCAGGGGGTTAGAGGCGACAATGAGCAGTTCTTC. Protein sequence: CASSHQGVRGDNEQFF.

The V and J genes are TRBV18 and TRBJ1-5; 7 bases map to TRBD1. The length of the CDR3 is 16 residues. Per the germline V gene, CDR1 is KGHSH and CDR2 is LQKENI. J gave up 6 bases and V 4 bases, and 12 bases lay outside the gene matches. CDR3 sequence: CASSHTTGSEGQPQHF. The CDR3 DNA is TGTGCCAGCTCACACACGACAGGGTCGGAGGGTCAGCCCCAGCATTTT.

The V gene is TRBV19, the J gene TRBJ1-5; D is unresolved. CDR1 is LNHDA, CDR2 SQIVND, per germline (reference sequence). This CDR3 is built from 15 residues. The V end lost 6 bases, the J end lost 3 bases, and 15 bases lay between the germline ends. The CDR3 bases are TGTGCCAGTAGCCCCGCCGGGATCGTCAATCAGCCCCAGCATTTT. It encodes CASSPAGIVNQPQHF.

V is TRBV6-5 and J is TRBJ1-4; D remains ambiguous. The CDR3 has 14 residues. With 0 bases removed from V and 6 bases from J, the gap between germline ends came to 8 bases. Germline CDR1 and CDR2: MNHEY and SVGAGI. The CDR3 region is CASSYSVGYEKLFF. CDR3 DNA sequence: TGTGCCAGCAGTTACTCGGTCGGGTATGAAAAACTGTTTTTT.

This clone was observed once. DNA of the CDR3: TGTGCCAGCAGTTACTCAGGGAACACAGATACGCAGTATTTT. Translating gives CASSYSGNTDTQYF. The chain recombines TRBV6-5 with TRBJ2-3; D gene unclear. From germline, CDR1 is MNHEY and CDR2 SVGAGI. There are 14 residues in the CDR3. Trimming stripped 0 bases from V and 2 bases from J, with 6 bases between.

V usage is TRBV5-1 and J usage is TRBJ2-7; tentatively, D is TRBD1 or TRBD2 (7 bases each). The germline CDR1 and CDR2 sequences are SGHRS and YFSETQ. The CDR3 has 16 amino acids. Trimming removed 6 bases at V and 4 bases at J, with 23 bases between. The CDR3, as DNA: TGCGCCAGCACCCCAGGGGGTAACGAGCGGGGTTACGAGCAGTACTTC. This encodes CASTPGGNERGYEQYF.

The genes are TRBV7-9 and TRBJ2-5; D unclear. The CDR3 consists of 12 residues. Per the germline V gene, CDR1 is SEHNR and CDR2 is FQNEAQ (reference sequence). Trimming stripped 0 bases from V and 5 bases from J, with 4 bases between. The CDR3 sequence is CASSLAVETQYF. CDR3 coding DNA: TGTGCCAGCAGCTTAGCGGTGGAGACCCAGTACTTC. Together with reference TRBV7-9 and TRBJ2-5, the CDR3 gives the full variable domain: DTGVSQNPRHKITKRGQNVTFRCDPISEHNRLYWYRQTLGQGPEFLTYFQNEAQLEKSRLLSDRFSAERPKGSFSTLEIQRTEQGDSAMYLCASSLAVETQYFGPGTRLLVL.

The chain joins TRBV7-2 to TRBJ1-2, with TRBD1 identical over 8 bases. The CDR3 runs to 14 residues. The ends lost 5 bases at V and 5 bases at J; junction bases unmatched: 7. The germline V gene encodes CDR1 SGHTA and CDR2 FQGNSA. For the CDR3, the DNA is TGTGCCAGCAGCCCCGGGACAGGAGGTTATGGCTACACCTTC. Its translation: CASSPGTGGYGYTF.

This chain links TRBV7-7 with TRBJ2-7; no clear D. Per the germline V gene, CDR1 is SSHAT and CDR2 is FNYEAQ (reference sequence). This CDR3 is 14 amino acids long. V was cut by 3 bases and J by 1 base, with 10 bases left in between. In DNA, the CDR3 is TGTGCCAGCAGCTTTAAGGAATCGTCCTACGAGCAGTACTTC. Translating it yields CASSFKESSYEQYF.

The V and J genes are TRBV4-1 and TRBJ1-2; D is perhaps TRBD1 (5 bases). Trimming removed 1 base at V and 6 bases at J, with 15 bases between. The CDR3 has 15 amino acids. Looked up from germline, CDR1 is MGHRA and CDR2 is YSYEKL. CDR3 region: CASSQVGQGTDGYTF. DNA for the CDR3: TGCGCCAGCAGCCAAGTGGGTCAGGGAACCGATGGCTACACCTTC.

V is TRBV6-1 and J is TRBJ2-3, with D tentatively TRBD2 (6 bases). The CDR3 has 14 amino acids. Germline V gene data show CDR1 as MNHNS and CDR2 as SASEGT. V was clipped by 2 bases and J by 4 bases, with 10 bases between them. The chain's CDR3 is CASSERGGSDTQYF. In DNA form, the CDR3 reads TGTGCCAGCAGTGAACGGGGAGGTTCAGATACGCAGTATTTT.

This clone has only one observation. The chain joins TRBV7-8 to TRBJ2-5, with TRBD1 matching over 8 bases. The germline gives CDR1 SGHVS, CDR2 FQNEAQ. With V trimmed by 7 bases and J by 3 bases, 13 bases remained unmatched. CDR3 length: 16 amino acids. CDR3 DNA sequence: TGTGCCAGCATCCTTTTAGGTGGGGACAGGAAAGAGACCCAGTACTTC. It is translated as CASILLGGDRKETQYF.

The chain joins TRBV19 to TRBJ1-5, with 7 bases lining up with TRBD1. The CDR3 length is 15 residues. The V segment lost 4 bases and the J segment 2 bases; nucleotides outside the gene matches: 5. Germline V gene data show CDR1 as LNHDA and CDR2 as SQIVND (reference sequence). The CDR3, as DNA: TGTGCCAGTAGTACTCGACAGGGCGGCAATCAGCCCCAGCATTTT. Protein product: CASSTRQGGNQPQHF.

The V gene is TRBV5-1, the J gene TRBJ2-1, with TRBD2 identical over 11 bases. Per the germline V gene, CDR1 is SGHRS and CDR2 is YFSETQ. Trimming cost V 4 bases and J 9 bases; bases outside gene matches: 3. This CDR3 contains 13 residues. Written as DNA, the CDR3 is TGCGCCAGCAGCCCCGGGACTAGCGGTGAGCAGTTCTTC. Translated, it gives CASSPGTSGEQFF.

V is TRBV28 and J is TRBJ1-2, with D possibly matching TRBD1 (6 bases). V lost 4 bases and J lost 4, with 22 bases in between. Germline V gene lookup returns CDR1 MDHEN and CDR2 SYDVKM. The CDR3 is 17 amino acids. The CDR3 nucleotides read TGTGCCAGCAGTTCCACAGGGCCATCCAGGCTTGGCTATGGCTACACCTTC. This encodes CASSSTGPSRLGYGYTF.

This sequence joins TRBV7-2 and TRBJ2-1; D gene unclear. The germline V and J ends were trimmed by 3 bases and 0 bases, with 9 bases remaining between them. Germline loops: CDR1 SGHTA, CDR2 FQGNSA. This CDR3 spans 15 amino acids. In DNA, the CDR3 is TGTGCCAGCAGCTTGAGACGGGCCTCCTACAATGAGCAGTTCTTC. Its translation is CASSLRRASYNEQFF.

The chain links TRBV4-1 to TRBJ1-1; no reliable D call. The V end was cut by 1 base, the J end by 7 bases, with 4 bases between. The germline V gene encodes CDR1 MGHRA and CDR2 YSYEKL. The CDR3 totals 11 residues. CDR3 protein: CASSQGYEAFF. The CDR3 DNA sequence: TGCGCCAGCAGCCAAGGGTATGAAGCTTTCTTT.

This rearrangement joins TRBV6-5 to TRBJ2-3, with D perhaps assigned TRBD1 or TRBD2 (5 bases each). There are 14 residues in the CDR3. Trimming removed 6 bases from V and 0 bases from J, with 10 bases in between. The germline V gene has CDR1 MNHEY and CDR2 SVGAGI. The CDR3 sequence: CASRRGASTDTQYF. As DNA, the CDR3 is TGTGCCAGCAGAAGGGGAGCTAGCACAGATACGCAGTATTTT.

This chain uses TRBV5-1 with TRBJ1-6; a possible D gene is TRBD1 (5 bases). Trimming removed 0 bases at V and 10 bases at J, with 14 bases between. Germline assignment: CDR1 SGHRS and CDR2 YFSETQ. This CDR3 region has 15 residues. CDR3 sequence (DNA): TGCGCCAGCAGCTTGGCCGGAAGGGGCGAATCACCCCTCCACTTT. Amino acids: CASSLAGRGESPLHF.

This clone was observed a single time. The chain carries TRBV6-1 and TRBJ1-5; a possible D gene is TRBD1 (6 bases). The CDR3 is made up of 14 amino acids. Germline V gives CDR1 MNHNS, CDR2 SASEGT. The V end was cut by 1 base, the J end by 4 bases, with 8 bases between. The CDR3 DNA follows: TGTGCCAGCAGTGAAGGGACAGTAAATCAGCCCCAGCATTTT. This codes for CASSEGTVNQPQHF.

The rearrangement links TRBV7-8 to TRBJ1-6; 8 bases line up with TRBD1. Germline lookup yields CDR1 SGHVS and CDR2 FQNEAQ. V trimming: 5 bases; J trimming: 10 bases; junction bases outside the gene matches: 10. The CDR3 is 15 residues long. CDR3 in amino acids: CASSPATGVGSPLHF. CDR3 DNA sequence: TGTGCCAGCAGCCCAGCGACAGGGGTGGGCTCACCCCTCCACTTT.

Remarks on this clone: At one boundary the junction diverges from the germline segment, which might be a read error. The V call is TRBV11-2, the J call TRBJ1-1; D unclear. This CDR3 has 12 residues. Germline V gene sequence: CDR1 SGHAT, CDR2 FQNNGV. Here the CDR3 DNA reads TGTGCCAGCAGCGTAGACCGCGACAAAGCTTTCTTT. Translated, it gives CASSVDRDKAFF.

This chain connects TRBV19 to TRBJ1-5; TRBD1 matches at 7 bases. After removal of 2 bases from V and 11 bases from J, the junction contained 0 bases not matched to a gene. The germline CDR1 and CDR2 sequences are LNHDA and SQIVND (reference sequence). This CDR3 has 11 amino acids. CDR3 protein: CASSIQGAQHF. CDR3 nucleotides: TGTGCCAGTAGTATACAGGGGGCCCAGCATTTT.

The chain links TRBV6-5 to TRBJ2-7, with a tentative D call TRBD2 (5 bases). The germline V gene has CDR1 MNHEY and CDR2 SVGAGI. CDR3 length: 14 amino acids. V was cut by 2 bases and J by 3 bases, with 11 bases left in between. The CDR3 sequence: CASSYTPGNYEQYF. The CDR3 region has the DNA TGTGCCAGCAGTTACACCCCCGGGAACTACGAGCAGTACTTC.

The chain couples TRBV7-2 to TRBJ2-3; TRBD2 matches 8 bases. The length of the CDR3 is 14 residues. Germline V CDR1 and CDR2: SGHTA, FQGNSA. Unmatched junction bases numbered 7, after V lost 2 bases and J lost 9 bases. The CDR3 reads CASSLRRGDQTQYF. Here the CDR3 DNA reads TGTGCCAGCAGCTTACGGCGGGGGGACCAGACGCAGTATTTT.

V and J are TRBV11-2 and TRBJ2-3; possible D gene TRBD1, 6 bases. The CDR3 is made up of 16 amino acids. Trimming took off 1 base at V and 0 bases at J, with 11 bases between the two ends. CDR1 and CDR2 from the germline V gene are SGHAT and FQNNGV. The CDR3 spells CASSLVGTTSTDTQYF. The CDR3 nucleotides are TGTGCCAGCAGCTTAGTAGGGACAACTAGCACAGATACGCAGTATTTT.

V gene TRBV25-1 combines with J gene TRBJ2-7, with D hard to call. The length of the CDR3 is 12 residues. Germline loops: CDR1 MGHDK, CDR2 SYGVNS. The V gene lost 5 bases and the J gene lost 3 bases, with 8 bases spanning the gap. The CDR3 DNA reads as TGTGCCAGCAGTTTATGGCTCTACGAGCAGTACTTC. This codes for CASSLWLYEQYF.

The rearrangement links TRBV7-2 to TRBJ2-1; no clear D gene. The length of the CDR3 is 12 residues. With 3 bases removed from V and 9 bases from J, the gap between germline ends came to 9 bases. Germline values: CDR1 SGHTA, CDR2 FQGNSA. The CDR3 sequence is CASSFWFGEQFF. The CDR3 DNA is TGTGCCAGCAGCTTCTGGTTTGGTGAGCAGTTCTTC.

Regarding this clone: Other nucleotide sequences from this sample produce the same CDR3. The J gene is TRBJ2-5, the V gene TRBV9; TRBD2 matches at 8 bases. The V gene end was trimmed by 2 bases and the J gene end by 5 bases; junction bases not matched to a gene: 2. Germline CDR1 reads SGDLS; CDR2 reads YYNGEE. CDR3 length: 13 residues. The CDR3 reads CASSVRGGETQYF. CDR3 in DNA: TGTGCCAGCAGCGTTCGGGGGGGTGAGACCCAGTACTTC.

The CDR3 region is CASSPRPHEQYF. The CDR3 bases are TGTGCCAGCAGCCCAAGACCACACGAGCAGTACTTC. This chain uses TRBV7-9 with TRBJ2-7; no clear D. The CDR3 totals 12 residues. CDR1 is SEHNR, CDR2 FQNEAQ, per germline (reference sequence). Trimming left V 5 bases short and J 5 bases short, with 10 bases between. Complete variable domain (other parts from reference TRBV7-9 and TRBJ2-7): DTGVSQNPRHKITKRGQNVTFRCDPISEHNRLYWYRQTLGQGPEFLTYFQNEAQLEKSRLLSDRFSAERPKGSFSTLEIQRTEQGDSAMYLCASSPRPHEQYFGPGTRLTVT.

This sequence joins TRBV15 and TRBJ1-2; D call uncertain. In germline, CDR1 is LNHNV, CDR2 YYDKDF (reference sequence). The ends were cut back, 8 bases at V and 4 bases at J, with 14 bases in the middle. The CDR3 loop spans 13 amino acids. This chain's CDR3 is CATSGGRLYGYTF. The CDR3 bases are TGTGCCACCTCCGGAGGTCGTCTCTATGGCTACACCTTC.

The chain recombines TRBV10-3 with TRBJ2-5, with D possibly being TRBD1 (7 bases). The germline gives CDR1 ENHRY, CDR2 SYGVKD. The CDR3 totals 14 residues. V lost 6 bases, J lost 5 bases, and 16 bases lay in between. The CDR3 region has the DNA TGTGCCATCAGCCGGGACAGTGGAGGGGAGACCCAGTACTTC. Protein sequence: CAISRDSGGETQYF.